This TCR beta chain is from a study of T cells after posttransplantation cyclophosphamide. Study-wide results and caveats: Tissue-infiltrating T cells from skin or gut overlapped little with blood T cells.

CDR3 length: 15 amino acids. In germline, CDR1 is SGHRS, CDR2 YFSETQ. Trimming stripped 0 bases from V and 0 bases from J, with 9 bases between. This clone has a count of ten or more. Its antigen remains unidentified. The data were produced by immunoSEQ multiplex PCR, yet TCRdb's version contains in-frame clones alone and is incomplete. Captured here are 30,000 to 35,000 clones, none seen once; the top ten comprise 4.8%. The TCR comes from a woman aged 25 to 39 in good health and a related stem cell transplant donor. Sequenced sample: PBMCs. J is TRBJ1-2 and V is TRBV5-1; D not resolved. The CDR3 region is CASSLGTYANYGYTF. The CDR3 DNA is TGCGCCAGCAGCTTGGGTACCTACGCTAACTATGGCTACACCTTC.